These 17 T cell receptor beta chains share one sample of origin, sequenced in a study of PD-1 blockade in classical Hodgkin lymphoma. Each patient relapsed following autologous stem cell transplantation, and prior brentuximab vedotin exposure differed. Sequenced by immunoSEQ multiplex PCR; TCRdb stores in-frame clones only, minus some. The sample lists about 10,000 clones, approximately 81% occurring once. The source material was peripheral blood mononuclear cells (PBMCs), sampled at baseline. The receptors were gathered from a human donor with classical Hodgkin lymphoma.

The CDR3 spells CASSQVALVSTDTQYF. As DNA, the CDR3 is TGTGCCAGCAGCCAAGTCGCCTTGGTTAGCACAGATACGCAGTATTTT. The chain couples TRBV4-2 to TRBJ2-3; D gene ambiguous. V lost 1 base and J 0 bases, leaving 11 bases between the germline ends. Germline lookup yields CDR1 LGHNA and CDR2 YNFKEQ. The CDR3 runs 16 residues.

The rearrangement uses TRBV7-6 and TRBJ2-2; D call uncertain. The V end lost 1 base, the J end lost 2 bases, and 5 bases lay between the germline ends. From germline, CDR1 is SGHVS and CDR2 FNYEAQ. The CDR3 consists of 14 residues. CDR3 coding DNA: TGTGCCAGCAGCTTAGAATACAACACCGGGGAGCTGTTTTTT. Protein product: CASSLEYNTGELFF. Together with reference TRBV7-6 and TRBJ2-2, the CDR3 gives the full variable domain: GAGVSQSPRYKVTKRGQDVALRCDPISGHVSLYWYRQALGQGPEFLTYFNYEAQQDKSGLPNDRFSAERPEGSISTLTIQRTEQRDSAMYRCASSLEYNTGELFFGEGSRLTVL.

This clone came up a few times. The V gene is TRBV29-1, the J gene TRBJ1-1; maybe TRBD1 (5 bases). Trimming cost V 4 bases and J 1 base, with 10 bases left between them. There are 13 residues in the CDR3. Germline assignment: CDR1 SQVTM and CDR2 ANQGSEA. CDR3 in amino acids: CSVAGGTNTEAFF. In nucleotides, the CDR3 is TGCAGCGTTGCGGGGGGGACGAACACTGAAGCTTTCTTT.

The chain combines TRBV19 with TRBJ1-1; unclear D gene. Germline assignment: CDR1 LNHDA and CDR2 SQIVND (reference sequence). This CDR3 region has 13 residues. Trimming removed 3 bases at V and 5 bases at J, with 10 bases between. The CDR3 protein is CASSMTVRTEAFF. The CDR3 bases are TGTGCCAGTAGTATGACGGTACGAACTGAAGCTTTCTTT. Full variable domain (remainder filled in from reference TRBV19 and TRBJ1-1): DGGITQSPKYLFRKEGQNVTLSCEQNLNHDAMYWYRQDPGQGLRLIYYSQIVNDFQKGDIAEGYSVSREKKESFPLTVTSAQKNPTAFYLCASSMTVRTEAFFGQGTRLTVV.

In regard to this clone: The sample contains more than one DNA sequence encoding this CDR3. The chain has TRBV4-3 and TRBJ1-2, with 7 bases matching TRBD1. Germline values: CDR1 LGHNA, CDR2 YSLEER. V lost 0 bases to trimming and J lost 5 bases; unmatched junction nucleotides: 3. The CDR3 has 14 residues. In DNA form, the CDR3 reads TGCGCCAGCAGCCAAGACAGGGGGAGTTATGGCTACACCTTC. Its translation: CASSQDRGSYGYTF.

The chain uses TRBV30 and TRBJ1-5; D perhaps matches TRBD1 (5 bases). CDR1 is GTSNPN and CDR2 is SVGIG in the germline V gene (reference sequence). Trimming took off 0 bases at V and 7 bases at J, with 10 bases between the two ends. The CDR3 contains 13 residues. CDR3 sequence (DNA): TGTGCCTGGAGTGTCGGGGGGGGGCAGCCCCAGCATTTT. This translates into CAWSVGGGQPQHF.

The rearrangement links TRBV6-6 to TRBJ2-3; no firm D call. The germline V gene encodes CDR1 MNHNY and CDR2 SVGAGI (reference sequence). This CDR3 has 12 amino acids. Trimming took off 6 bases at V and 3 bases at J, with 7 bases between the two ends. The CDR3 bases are TGTGCCAGCAGAAAGGGAACAGATACGCAGTATTTT. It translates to CASRKGTDTQYF.

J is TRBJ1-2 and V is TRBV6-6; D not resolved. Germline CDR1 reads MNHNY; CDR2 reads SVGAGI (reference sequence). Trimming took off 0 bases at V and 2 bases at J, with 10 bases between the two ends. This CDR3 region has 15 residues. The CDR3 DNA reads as TGTGCCAGCAGTTACTCCCTCCGGGGAAACTATGGCTACACCTTC. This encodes CASSYSLRGNYGYTF.

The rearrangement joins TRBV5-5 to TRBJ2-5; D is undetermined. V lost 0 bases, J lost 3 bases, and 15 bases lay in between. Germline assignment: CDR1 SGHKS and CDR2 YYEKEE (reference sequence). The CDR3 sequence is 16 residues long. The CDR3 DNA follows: TGTGCCAGCAGCTTGGATTGGTCCAGACGAGAAGAGACCCAGTACTTC. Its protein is CASSLDWSRREETQYF. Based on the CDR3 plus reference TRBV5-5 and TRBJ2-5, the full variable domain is DAGVTQSPTHLIKTRGQQVTLRCSPISGHKSVSWYQQVLGQGPQFIFQYYEKEERGRGNFPDRFSARQFPNYSSELNVNALLLGDSALYLCASSLDWSRREETQYFGPGTRLLVL.

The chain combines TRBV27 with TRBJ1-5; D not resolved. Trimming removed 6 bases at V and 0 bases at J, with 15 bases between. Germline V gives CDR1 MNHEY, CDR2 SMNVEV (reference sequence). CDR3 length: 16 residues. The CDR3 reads CASRPGSGHSNQPQHF. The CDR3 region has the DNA TGTGCCAGCAGACCGGGATCTGGGCATAGCAATCAGCCCCAGCATTTT.

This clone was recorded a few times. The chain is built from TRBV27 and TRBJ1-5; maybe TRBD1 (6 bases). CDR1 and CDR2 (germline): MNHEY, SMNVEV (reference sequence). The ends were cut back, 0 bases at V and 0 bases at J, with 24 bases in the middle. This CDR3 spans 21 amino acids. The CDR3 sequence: CASSLSGRRGGGHYSNQPQHF. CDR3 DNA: TGTGCCAGCAGTTTATCGGGCCGAAGAGGAGGGGGACATTATAGCAATCAGCCCCAGCATTTT.

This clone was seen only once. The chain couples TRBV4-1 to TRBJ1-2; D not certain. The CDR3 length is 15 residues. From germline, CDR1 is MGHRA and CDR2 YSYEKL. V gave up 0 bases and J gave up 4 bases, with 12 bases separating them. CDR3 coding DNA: TGCGCCAGCAGCCAAGATCCGGAAAAGGGCTATGGCTACACCTTC. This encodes CASSQDPEKGYGYTF.

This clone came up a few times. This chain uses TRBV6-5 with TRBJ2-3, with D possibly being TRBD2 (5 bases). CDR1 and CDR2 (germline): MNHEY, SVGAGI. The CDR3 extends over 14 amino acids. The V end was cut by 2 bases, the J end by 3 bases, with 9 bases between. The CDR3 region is CASSYDRETDTQYF. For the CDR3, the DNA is TGTGCCAGCAGTTACGATCGGGAAACAGATACGCAGTATTTT.

The CDR3 loop reads CASSLGTENTEAFF. The CDR3 nucleotides are TGTGCCAGCAGCTTAGGGACGGAGAACACTGAAGCTTTCTTT. The chain links TRBV7-3 to TRBJ1-1; possible D gene TRBD1, 5 bases. Germline V gives CDR1 SGHTA, CDR2 FQGTGA. The CDR3 is made up of 14 amino acids. Trimming removed 2 bases at V and 1 base at J, with 8 bases between.

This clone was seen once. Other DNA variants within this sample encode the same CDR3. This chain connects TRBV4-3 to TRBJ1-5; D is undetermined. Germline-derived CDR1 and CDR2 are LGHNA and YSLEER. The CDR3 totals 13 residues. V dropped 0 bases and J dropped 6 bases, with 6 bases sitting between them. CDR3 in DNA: TGCGCCAGCAGCCAAGAATTACGTCAGCCCCAGCATTTT. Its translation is CASSQELRQPQHF.

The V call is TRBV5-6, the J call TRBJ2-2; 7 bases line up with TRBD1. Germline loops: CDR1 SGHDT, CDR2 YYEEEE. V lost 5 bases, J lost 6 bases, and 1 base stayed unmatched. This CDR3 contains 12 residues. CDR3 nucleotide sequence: TGTGCCAGCAGTACAGGGGCCGGGGAGCTGTTTTTT. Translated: CASSTGAGELFF.

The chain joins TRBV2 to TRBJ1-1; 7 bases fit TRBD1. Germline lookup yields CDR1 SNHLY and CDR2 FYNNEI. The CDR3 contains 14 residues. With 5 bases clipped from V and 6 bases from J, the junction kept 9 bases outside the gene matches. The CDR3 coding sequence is TGTGCCAGCAGTCAGGGGGGATTTTTGGCTGAAGCTTTCTTT. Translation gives CASSQGGFLAEAFF.